This T cell receptor (beta chain) was recovered during a study of CD4 T cells in relation to SARS-CoV-2 and coronaviruses. Of note for this clone: Its target is not known.

Trimming took off 7 bases at V and 8 bases at J, with 15 bases between the two ends. The CDR3 is 13 residues long. CDR1 and CDR2 from the germline V gene are LNHDA and SQIVND (reference sequence). Here immunoSEQ multiplex PCR was the method, and the copy in TCRdb shows in-frame clones only, minus some. The data hold some 40,000 clones, with just under 85% observed a single time. Material for sequencing was naive CD4+ T cells from PBMCs, cultured in vitro. The subset is: naive CD4+ T cells isolated by negative enrichment. This chain links TRBV19 with TRBJ2-4; D tentatively fits TRBD1 or TRBD2 (6 bases each). This sequence was found in an adult with COVID-19. DNA of the CDR3: TGTGCCAGTACCGACCAAGGGGGGTACATTCAGTACTTC. Its translation is CASTDQGGYIQYF.